These 11 T cell receptor beta chains share one sample of origin, sequenced in a study of blood T cell repertoires in COVID-19. Clones were read by immunoSEQ multiplex PCR, and TCRdb kept only the in-frame ones, dropping some. The sample records around 25,000 clones, roughly four fifths being singletons. Material: peripheral blood. The source is a man between 65 and 79 years old with active COVID-19.

This chain uses TRBV4-1 with TRBJ2-1, with 8 bases matching TRBD1. V dropped 1 base and J dropped 0; count of bases not matched to a gene: 5. Per germline, CDR1 MGHRA and CDR2 YSYEKL. CDR3 size: 17 residues. CDR3 DNA sequence: TGCGCCAGCAGCCAAGGACAGGGGTCTAGCTCCTACAATGAGCAGTTCTTC. Its translation is CASSQGQGSSSYNEQFF.

This clone was detected a few times. This chain uses TRBV19 with TRBJ2-5; TRBD2 agrees at 10 bases. The CDR3 runs to 13 residues. Germline CDR1 is LNHDA and CDR2 is SQIVND (reference sequence). V lost 8 bases, J lost 7 bases, and 7 bases stayed unmatched. CDR3 sequence reads: CASGLAAWGTQYF. The DNA for the CDR3 is TGTGCCAGTGGACTAGCGGCCTGGGGGACCCAGTACTTC.

This clone has a single count. V is TRBV9 and J is TRBJ2-1; the D gene is possibly TRBD2 (5 bases). With 0 bases removed from V and 8 bases from J, the gap between germline ends came to 21 bases. The CDR3 loop spans 17 amino acids. From germline, CDR1 is SGDLS and CDR2 YYNGEE. CDR3 region: CASSVAHLAMGRDEQFF. CDR3 bases: TGTGCCAGCAGCGTAGCCCACCTAGCTATGGGTCGAGATGAGCAGTTCTTC.

The J gene is TRBJ2-1, the V gene TRBV5-1; tentative D call: TRBD1 (6 bases). Germline V lookup: CDR1 SGHRS, CDR2 YFSETQ. CDR3 length: 15 amino acids. V lost 4 bases and J 4 bases, leaving 15 bases between the germline ends. The CDR3 loop is CASSLDPTGYNEQFF. In DNA form, the CDR3 reads TGCGCCAGCAGCCTTGACCCAACAGGGTACAATGAGCAGTTCTTC.

This clone was seen only once. The J gene is TRBJ2-1, the V gene TRBV6-6, with TRBD2 as a possible D gene (5 bases). From germline, CDR1 is MNHNY and CDR2 SVGAGI (reference sequence). V dropped 6 bases and J dropped 2 bases, with 8 bases sitting between them. This CDR3 contains 13 residues. The CDR3 DNA sequence: TGTGCCAGCAGCCCCGGGACCTACAATGAGCAGTTCTTC. Protein: CASSPGTYNEQFF.

With regard to this clone: At the DNA level, this CDR3 is encoded by other sequences in the same sample as well. The J gene is TRBJ2-2, the V gene TRBV5-1; D is unresolved. Trimming cost V 5 bases and J 3 bases, with 14 bases left between them. The CDR3 runs to 15 residues. Germline CDR1 SGHRS, CDR2 YFSETQ. CDR3: CASSSDTSDTGELFF. CDR3 in DNA: TGCGCCAGCAGTAGTGACACCTCGGACACCGGGGAGCTGTTTTTT.

The chain uses TRBV4-2 and TRBJ2-1; 8 positions match TRBD2. CDR1 and CDR2 (germline): LGHNA, YNFKEQ. V shed 2 bases and J 4 bases; nucleotides not matched to a gene: 7. This CDR3 region has 16 residues. The CDR3 reads CASSQPPGGSYNEQFF. CDR3 bases: TGTGCCAGCAGCCAACCGCCGGGGGGGTCGTACAATGAGCAGTTCTTC.

The chain couples TRBV18 to TRBJ2-5; D uncertain. CDR1 is KGHSH and CDR2 is LQKENI in the germline V gene. V was pared by 6 bases and J by 5 bases, with 10 bases between. The CDR3 covers 12 residues. The CDR3 nucleotides read TGTGCCAGCTCGTACCTCAGGGAGACCCAGTACTTC. This codes for CASSYLRETQYF.

V usage is TRBV10-3 and J usage is TRBJ2-1; no definite D call. Trimming took 3 bases from V and 3 from J, leaving 9 bases between them. Per the germline V gene, CDR1 is ENHRY and CDR2 is SYGVKD. The CDR3 contains 14 residues. The CDR3 loop is CAISEPGGYNEQFF. CDR3 DNA: TGTGCCATCAGTGAACCCGGCGGCTACAATGAGCAGTTCTTC.

This chain joins TRBV24-1 and TRBJ2-2; 9 positions match TRBD1. V trimming: 4 bases; J trimming: 0 bases; junction bases outside the gene matches: 5. CDR1 KGHDR and CDR2 SFDVKD come from the germline V gene. This CDR3 is 17 amino acids long. In DNA, the CDR3 is TGTGCCACCAGTGAACCCACAGGGGGCGCGAACACCGGGGAGCTGTTTTTT. Its protein is CATSEPTGGANTGELFF.

CDR3 region: CASSRQGFAGELFF. CDR3 in DNA: TGTGCCAGCAGCCGACAGGGGTTCGCCGGGGAGCTGTTTTTT. The J gene is TRBJ2-2, the V gene TRBV11-2, with 8 positions matching TRBD1. The CDR3 loop spans 14 amino acids. Germline V lookup: CDR1 SGHAT, CDR2 FQNNGV. Germline trimming cut 5 bases from V and 6 bases from J; bases unmatched to any gene: 5.